The 22 T cell receptor beta chains below come from one sample, sequenced in a study of CD8 T cells in Susac syndrome. A quantity of about 0.5 to 1 ug RNA underwent reverse transcription using random hexamers. TCRdb redid the calling of the immunoSEQ multiplex PCR reads with MiXCR, one entry per CDR3 protein. The table includes about 130,000 distinct CDR3 sequences, roughly 94% detected once. Material: CD4+ T cells from PBMCs. Source of these receptors: a human donor with multiple sclerosis.

The chain carries TRBV7-2 and TRBJ1-2, with 11 bases aligning to TRBD1. The CDR3 covers 16 residues. The ends lost 1 base at V and 7 bases at J; junction bases unmatched: 8. Germline CDR1 and CDR2: SGHTA and FQGNSA. CDR3 in DNA: TGTGCCAGCAGCTTAGAAGGATCAGGGACAGGGGGTGGCTACACCTTC. Its translation is CASSLEGSGTGGGYTF.

V usage is TRBV4-3 and J usage is TRBJ1-2, with D hard to call. This CDR3 has 15 amino acids. The V gene's germline CDR1 is LGHNA and CDR2 YSLEER. The germline V and J ends were trimmed by 1 base and 4 bases, with 13 bases remaining between them. The CDR3 here is CASSQAPGRGYGYTF. In DNA form, the CDR3 reads TGCGCCAGCAGCCAAGCTCCAGGACGCGGCTATGGCTACACCTTC.

J is TRBJ2-5 and V is TRBV2; D call uncertain. Germline CDR1 reads SNHLY; CDR2 reads FYNNEI. V gave up 4 bases and J gave up 2 bases, with 11 bases separating them. The CDR3 is made up of 14 amino acids. CDR3 bases: TGTGCCAGCAGTGCATTGCCCCGACAAGAGACCCAGTACTTC. Amino acid sequence: CASSALPRQETQYF.

The chain carries TRBV20-1 and TRBJ1-1; a weak D match, TRBD1 (5 bases). Per germline, CDR1 DFQATT and CDR2 SNEGSKA (reference sequence). V was clipped by 6 bases and J by 4 bases, with 9 bases between them. This CDR3 region has 11 residues. This CDR3 is CSAGRGTEAFF. The CDR3 DNA follows: TGCAGTGCGGGGCGCGGCACTGAAGCTTTCTTT.

The rearrangement uses TRBV27 and TRBJ2-7, with a possible D match to TRBD2 (6 bases). CDR1 and CDR2 (germline): MNHEY, SMNVEV (reference sequence). Trimming took off 7 bases at V and 6 bases at J, with 19 bases between the two ends. The CDR3 runs to 14 residues. DNA of the CDR3: TGTGCCAGCACCCTTTTGGAGGGAACGGGCGAGCAGTACTTC. It codes for CASTLLEGTGEQYF.

The rearrangement links TRBV14 to TRBJ2-5, with 8 nucleotides matching TRBD1. The CDR3 has 15 residues. V trimming: 4 bases; J trimming: 4 bases; junction bases outside the gene matches: 8. The germline gives CDR1 SGHDN, CDR2 FVKESK. CDR3 protein: CASSPGQGFGETQYF. The CDR3 nucleotides are TGTGCCAGCAGCCCCGGACAGGGCTTTGGAGAGACCCAGTACTTC.

This clonotype was counted between two and nine times. V gene TRBV6-1 combines with J gene TRBJ1-2; D gene ambiguous. The CDR3 is 13 residues long. Per germline, CDR1 MNHNS and CDR2 SASEGT. V was clipped by 6 bases and J by 2 bases, with 10 bases between them. CDR3 loop: CASRSRRNYGYTF. In DNA form, the CDR3 reads TGTGCCAGCAGATCCCGAAGAAACTATGGCTACACCTTC.

The gene calls are TRBV7-9 and TRBJ1-1, with D possibly TRBD1 on 5 matching bases. V gave up 1 base and J gave up 0 bases, with 9 bases separating them. Looked up from germline, CDR1 is SEHNR and CDR2 is FQNEAQ (reference sequence). This CDR3 region has 15 residues. CDR3 sequence reads: CASSLVPTVNTEAFF. The CDR3 DNA reads TGTGCCAGCAGCTTAGTCCCGACAGTGAACACTGAAGCTTTCTTT. Drawing the rest from reference TRBV7-9 and TRBJ1-1, the complete variable domain is DTGVSQNPRHKITKRGQNVTFRCDPISEHNRLYWYRQTLGQGPEFLTYFQNEAQLEKSRLLSDRFSAERPKGSFSTLEIQRTEQGDSAMYLCASSLVPTVNTEAFFGQGTRLTVV.

The chain couples TRBV10-3 to TRBJ1-2; TRBD1 agrees at 7 bases. The CDR3 loop spans 17 amino acids. V trimming: 0 bases; J trimming: 8 bases; junction bases outside the gene matches: 15. In germline, CDR1 is ENHRY, CDR2 SYGVKD. Here the CDR3 DNA reads TGTGCCATCAGTGAGTCCCCTTCGACAGGGATTTTACGCGGCTACACCTTC. This codes for CAISESPSTGILRGYTF.

The gene calls are TRBV6-5 and TRBJ1-1; the D is unclear. This CDR3 comprises 13 residues. V was cut by 5 bases and J by 1 base, with 8 bases left in between. Per the germline V gene, CDR1 is MNHEY and CDR2 is SVGAGI. The CDR3 region has the DNA TGTGCCAGCAGTCCTTATGGGAACACTGAAGCTTTCTTT. Translating it yields CASSPYGNTEAFF.

The rearrangement joins TRBV18 to TRBJ1-2; D uncertain. CDR3 length equals 13 residues. V was clipped by 6 bases and J by 4 bases, with 12 bases between them. Germline V gene sequence: CDR1 KGHSH, CDR2 LQKENI. In DNA form, the CDR3 reads TGTGCCAGCTCCCCGACATTAGCCTATGGCTACACCTTC. Its translation: CASSPTLAYGYTF.

The rearrangement links TRBV19 to TRBJ2-1; 11 bases line up with TRBD2. The germline gives CDR1 LNHDA, CDR2 SQIVND (reference sequence). The V segment lost 4 bases and the J segment 9 bases; nucleotides outside the gene matches: 11. The CDR3 spans 16 residues. The CDR3 region has the DNA TGTGCCAGTAGTACCCTTAGCGGGGGGGCCCGGGCTGAGCAGTTCTTC. This gives the protein CASSTLSGGARAEQFF.

This rearrangement joins TRBV29-1 to TRBJ2-7; D might be TRBD2 (6 bases). Germline V gene data show CDR1 as SQVTM and CDR2 as ANQGSEA. The CDR3 sequence is 12 residues long. Trimming took off 3 bases at V and 11 bases at J, with 17 bases between the two ends. The CDR3 loop is CSVEDGWGVEYF. The CDR3 DNA is TGCAGCGTTGAGGATGGGTGGGGGGTTGAGTACTTC.

The J gene is TRBJ2-1, the V gene TRBV10-3; unclear D gene. The length of the CDR3 is 15 residues. CDR1 is ENHRY, CDR2 SYGVKD, per germline. V was trimmed by 4 bases and J by 0 bases, leaving 10 bases between them. The CDR3 DNA is TGTGCCATCAGTGTGAGGAGAAGCTCCTACAATGAGCAGTTCTTC. Translating gives CAISVRRSSYNEQFF.

This chain uses TRBV6-5 with TRBJ1-1; 9 bases line up with TRBD1. The trim removed 4 bases at V and 4 bases at J, leaving 7 bases unmatched. Per germline, CDR1 MNHEY and CDR2 SVGAGI. CDR3 length equals 15 residues. The CDR3 region is CASSFAQGAGTEAFF. The CDR3, as DNA: TGTGCCAGCAGTTTCGCACAGGGGGCAGGCACTGAAGCTTTCTTT.

This clonotype was seen a handful of times. The V gene is TRBV6-2 or TRBV6-3, the J gene TRBJ1-5; a possible D gene is TRBD1 (6 bases). The CDR3 is 13 residues long. Germline CDR1 MNHEY, CDR2 SVGEGT. V was cut by 7 bases and J by 7 bases, with 14 bases left in between. The CDR3 region is CASTLGGGQPQHF. The CDR3, as DNA: TGTGCCAGCACCCTGGGAGGGGGACAGCCCCAGCATTTT.

The gene calls are TRBV20-1 and TRBJ1-5; a possible D gene is TRBD1 (6 bases). Germline V gene lookup returns CDR1 DFQATT and CDR2 SNEGSKA (reference sequence). With 3 bases removed from V and 1 base from J, the gap between germline ends came to 7 bases. This CDR3 is 13 amino acids long. In DNA, the CDR3 is TGCAGTGCTAGTGGACAGAGCAATCAGCCCCAGCATTTT. Amino acid sequence: CSASGQSNQPQHF.

This CDR3 is CASSFWDRATEAFF. In DNA form, the CDR3 reads TGTGCCAGCAGCTTTTGGGACAGGGCTACTGAAGCTTTCTTT. The chain is built from TRBV7-9 and TRBJ1-1; 9 positions match TRBD1. The CDR3 is 14 residues long. J gave up 5 bases and V 3 bases, and 4 bases lay outside the gene matches. Germline V gene sequence: CDR1 SEHNR, CDR2 FQNEAQ (reference sequence).

The chain has TRBV19 and TRBJ2-1, with TRBD2 matching 14 bases. The CDR3 spans 15 residues. V trimming: 5 bases; J trimming: 7 bases; junction bases outside the gene matches: 4. CDR1 and CDR2 (germline): LNHDA, SQIVND (reference sequence). DNA of the CDR3: TGTGCCAGTAGTTGGACTAGCGGGAGGTTGAATGAGCAGTTCTTC. As protein: CASSWTSGRLNEQFF.

The rearrangement joins TRBV29-1 to TRBJ1-2, with D possibly matching TRBD1 (5 bases). The CDR3 sequence is 11 residues long. With 7 bases removed from V and 3 bases from J, the gap between germline ends came to 9 bases. Germline CDR1 reads SQVTM; CDR2 reads ANQGSEA. CDR3 DNA sequence: TGCAGCGCCGGGACGGACTATGGCTACACCTTC. Protein sequence: CSAGTDYGYTF.

Written as DNA, the CDR3 is TGTGCCAGCAGCTTCGGGGCGGGGGGCAGAGATACGCAGTATTTT. It translates to CASSFGAGGRDTQYF. This chain uses TRBV7-6 with TRBJ2-3, with 8 bases lining up with TRBD2. The V and J ends lost 3 bases and 5 bases, in that order; junction bases with no gene match: 7. The V gene's germline CDR1 is SGHVS and CDR2 FNYEAQ. The CDR3 runs 15 residues.

The V call is TRBV5-4, the J call TRBJ2-7, with D possibly matching TRBD2 (5 bases). From germline, CDR1 is SGHNT and CDR2 YYREEE (reference sequence). The ends were cut back, 0 bases at V and 3 bases at J, with 13 bases in the middle. The CDR3 consists of 15 residues. The CDR3, as DNA: TGTGCCAGCAGCTTGGGAGCCGCGGGCCGCTACGAGCAGTACTTC. This encodes CASSLGAAGRYEQYF.